This T cell receptor (beta chain) was captured in a study of cytomegalovirus exposure and HLA in healthy donors. Findings of the study overall: The HLA-A and HLA-B alleles of most subjects were reportedly predicted accurately from TCR beta sequences. Rare TCR sequences dominated, though some public TCRs recurred in many donors.

The primer mix had 60 Vbeta and 13 Jbeta primers. The table came from immunoSEQ multiplex PCR; TCRdb's copy has only in-frame clones and leaves some out. This table has about 43,000 clones, over 70% appearing once. J gave up 0 bases and V 6 bases, and 2 bases lay outside the gene matches. Germline loops: CDR1 SNHLY, CDR2 FYNNEI. CDR3 length: 14 residues. Comments on this clone: The target antigen is unknown.

What was sequenced was PBMCs. The gene calls are TRBV2 and TRBJ2-1, with 7 bases lining up with TRBD2. The sequence derives from a man aged 50 or older in good health and CMV-seronegative. The CDR3 bases are TGTGCCAGCAGCGGCGGGAGCTCCTACAATGAGCAGTTCTTC. Encoded protein: CASSGGSSYNEQFF.